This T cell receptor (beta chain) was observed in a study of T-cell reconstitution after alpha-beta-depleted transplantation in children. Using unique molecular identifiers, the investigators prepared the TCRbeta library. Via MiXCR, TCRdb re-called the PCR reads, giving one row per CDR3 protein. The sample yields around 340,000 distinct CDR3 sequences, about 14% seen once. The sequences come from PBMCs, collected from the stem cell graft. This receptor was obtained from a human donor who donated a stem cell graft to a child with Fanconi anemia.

The CDR3 is CASSPPRQQVANYGYTF. The DNA of the CDR3 is TGTGCCAGCAGCCCTCCCCGGCAGCAAGTCGCTAACTATGGCTACACCTTC. The chain is built from TRBV7-2 and TRBJ1-2; no clear D gene. V gave up 5 bases and J gave up 0 bases, with 19 bases separating them. The germline gives CDR1 SGHTA, CDR2 FQGNSA. The CDR3 covers 17 residues. The variable domain in full, completed from reference TRBV7-2 and TRBJ1-2, reads GAGVSQSPSNKVTEKGKDVELRCDPISGHTALYWYRQSLGQGLEFLIYFQGNSAPDKSGLPSDRFSAERTGGSVSTLTIQRTQQEDSAVYLCASSPPRQQVANYGYTFGSGTRLTVV.